This T cell receptor (beta chain) derives from a study of blood T cell repertoires in COVID-19 (dated by TCRdb to about 2020). Describing the broader study: The collaborator samples originated in the United States, Italy and Spain and spanned the acute and convalescent phases of COVID-19. The material from the prospective study consisted of cDNA or gDNA derived from T cells, B-cell-depleted T cells, or PBMCs. Deeply sampled blood TCRbeta repertoires from subjects exposed to, actively infected with, or recovered from COVID-19 were included in the dataset. The repertoires were released in a freely available public database intended as a resource for research on the immune response to SARS-CoV-2. Samples were obtained from the ongoing ImmuneRACE study (first 160 participants) and from 1,254 subjects provided by 6 global collaborators. Nearly every sample came with metadata listing a de-identified subject ID, COVID-19 status, age in years and sex. Where available, HLA class I and class II types were obtained from metadata supplied by the sample provider rather than from assay-based typing.

Participants in the prospective study were enrolled through a virtual design, were aged about 18 to 100 years, and lived in under 25 United States geographic areas. In the prospective study, cohorts were assigned on the basis of participant-reported clinical history obtained from a screening survey and a study questionnaire. For ImmuneRACE Cohort 3, a participant was defined as recovered based on two consecutive negative NP/OP PCR tests, clearance by a healthcare professional, or resolution of symptoms. In the prospective study, mobile phlebotomists collected whole blood, serum and a nasopharyngeal or oropharyngeal swab from each participant. Additional blood draws and questionnaires over an approximately 2-month period could optionally be provided by prospective study participants. Before DNA extraction, prospective study blood samples were shipped either frozen or at room temperature. The CDR3 sequence holds 13 residues, the cysteine and phenylalanine included. The retained sequence is limited to the CDR3, 39 bases, with the frame set at the first base. V gives up 1 base and J gives up 9 bases, and the segment between their germline ends measures 9 bases. The germline V gene gives CDR1 as MGHRA and CDR2 as YSYEKL.

General findings and caveats noted by the study authors: Clinical and demographic metadata were provided uncurated, with the amount varying by source and participant.

This clone was observed a handful of times. The target of this receptor is not known. Base qualities are not recorded, but no much larger clone differs from it by a single base. TCRbeta CDR3 regions were amplified from genomic DNA using the immunoSEQ Assay, a bias-controlled multiplex PCR. In the source study's methods: Nucleated cell counts per sample were estimated from amplification of reference gene primers within the assay. Sequence reads were collapsed and filtered to measure the absolute abundance of every unique TCRbeta CDR3 rearrangement. For each sample, productive Simpson clonality was calculated as the square root of Simpson's diversity index across productive rearrangements. In its TCRdb copy, this immuneACCESS table keeps in-frame sequences only and misses some clones. Where compared with another copy, unresolved V genes explain less than half of these, and the others have no known cause. The D gene and trimming were derived from the DNA, and the V and J assignments and clone size from that table. Across this sample there are some 380,000 clones, with about 90% seen only once. Jointly, the top ten make up 1.3% of the sample.

The receptor comes from a man younger than 40 who had recovered from COVID-19. The sequence joins TRBV4-1 to TRBJ1-4; a confident D gene designation cannot be given. The sequencing input was PBMCs or T cells enriched from blood (not recorded which). The DNA sequence follows: TGCGCCAGCAGCCAAGGTCTGGAGCAAAAACTGTTTTTT. Its protein product is CASSQGLEQKLFF.